The 9 T cell receptor beta chains below come from one sample, sequenced in a study of T-cell reconstitution after alpha-beta-depleted transplantation in children. During its preparation, the TCRbeta library received unique molecular identifiers. TCRdb ran MiXCR on the PCR reads and lists one entry per CDR3 protein. This table holds roughly 200,000 distinct CDR3 sequences, less than 8% found once. Sequencing was performed on PBMCs from the stem cell graft donor, taken from the stem cell graft. These receptors were taken from a human donor who donated a stem cell graft to a child with Wiskott-Aldrich syndrome.

This clonotype was detected ten times or more. This sequence joins TRBV12-3 or TRBV12-4 and TRBJ2-7; D is perhaps TRBD2 (6 bases). V was clipped by 0 bases and J by 7 bases, with 10 bases between them. The CDR3 runs to 13 residues. The CDR3 nucleotides are TGTGCCAGCAGTTTAGCGGGAGGAGGTGAGCAGTACTTC. It is translated as CASSLAGGGEQYF.

This clonotype was seen at least ten times. This chain connects TRBV20-1 to TRBJ2-7; D unresolved. Per germline, CDR1 DFQATT and CDR2 SNEGSKA (reference sequence). The ends were cut back, 0 bases at V and 1 base at J, with 13 bases in the middle. CDR3 length: 15 amino acids. In DNA, the CDR3 is TGCAGTGCTAGAGATCCCTTGGGCAGTTCCTACGAGCAGTACTTC. This gives the protein CSARDPLGSSYEQYF.

This clonotype was detected many times. The J gene is TRBJ2-5, the V gene TRBV4-3; 11 nucleotides align to TRBD2. V lost 1 base, J lost 3 bases, and 7 bases stayed unmatched. The CDR3 extends over 17 amino acids. Germline V lookup: CDR1 LGHNA, CDR2 YSLEER. CDR3 coding DNA: TGCGCCAGCAGCCAAGCGGTAGCGGGAGGGACAGAAGAGACCCAGTACTTC. Its translation: CASSQAVAGGTEETQYF.

This clonotype was found many times. The gene calls are TRBV18 and TRBJ1-1; unclear D gene. Trimming took off 6 bases at V and 3 bases at J, with 11 bases between the two ends. This CDR3 has 13 amino acids. The V gene's germline CDR1 is KGHSH and CDR2 LQKENI. The DNA for the CDR3 is TGTGCCAGCTCCCGTTTGAGGGACACTGAAGCTTTCTTT. The encoded protein is CASSRLRDTEAFF.

This chain connects TRBV7-8 to TRBJ2-5, with D possibly called TRBD1 or TRBD2 (6 bases each). The CDR3 consists of 14 residues. The germline V and J ends were trimmed by 4 bases and 5 bases, with 14 bases remaining between them. Germline-derived CDR1 and CDR2 are SGHVS and FQNEAQ. CDR3 nucleotide sequence: TGTGCCAGCAGCTACCTCCTGGGGGGCGAGACCCAGTACTTC. Translating it yields CASSYLLGGETQYF.

This clonotype appeared a few times. The genes are TRBV5-1 and TRBJ1-4; no firm D call. This CDR3 has 14 residues. The V and J ends lost 5 bases and 5 bases respectively, with 13 bases between them. From germline, CDR1 is SGHRS and CDR2 YFSETQ. In DNA, the CDR3 is TGCGCCAGCAGATCGGGGAACGAGAATGAAAAACTGTTTTTT. This codes for CASRSGNENEKLFF. The variable domain in full, with the rest retrieved from reference TRBV5-1 and TRBJ1-4, is KAGVTQTPRYLIKTRGQQVTLSCSPISGHRSVSWYQQTPGQGLQFLFEYFSETQRNKGNFPGRFSGRQFSNSRSEMNVSTLELGDSALYLCASRSGNENEKLFFGSGTQLSVL.

This clonotype has at least ten counts. The chain employs TRBV5-1 and TRBJ2-5; maybe TRBD1 (6 bases). Germline loops: CDR1 SGHRS, CDR2 YFSETQ. This CDR3 has 14 amino acids. Trimming pared 4 bases from V and 3 bases from J, leaving 13 bases between. CDR3 loop: CASSATGMEETQYF. The DNA of the CDR3 is TGCGCCAGCAGCGCCACAGGGATGGAAGAGACCCAGTACTTC.

This clonotype was recorded many times. This chain links TRBV5-1 with TRBJ2-7; 8 bases are a match to TRBD2. From germline, CDR1 is SGHRS and CDR2 YFSETQ. Trimming at V came to 4 bases and at J to 4 bases, leaving 10 bases not matched to a gene. The CDR3 extends over 15 amino acids. CDR3 nucleotide sequence: TGCGCCAGCAGCCCAGAGGGGACTAGGTCTTACGAGCAGTACTTC. Its translation: CASSPEGTRSYEQYF.

This clonotype was picked up many times. The chain joins TRBV20-1 to TRBJ2-3; D is unclear. Germline V gives CDR1 DFQATT, CDR2 SNEGSKA (reference sequence). V gave up 3 bases and J gave up 4 bases, with 14 bases separating them. CDR3 size: 14 residues. CDR3 region: CSASVDFGPDTQYF. CDR3 nucleotides: TGCAGTGCTAGTGTAGACTTCGGACCAGATACGCAGTATTTT.